These 22 T cell receptor beta chains share one sample of origin, sequenced in a study of blood T cell repertoires in COVID-19. Repertoires were generated with immunoSEQ multiplex PCR, while TCRdb's copy carries only in-frame clones and drops some. The sample contains about 120,000 clones, roughly 80% of which appear only once. Sequencing was done on a sample of peripheral blood. The receptors stem from a man aged 50-59 years with acute or convalescent COVID-19.

The chain recombines TRBV19 with TRBJ2-1; 8 bases line up with TRBD2. Germline CDR1 LNHDA, CDR2 SQIVND (reference sequence). The CDR3 runs 14 residues. The ends lost 3 bases at V and 6 bases at J; junction bases unmatched: 4. The CDR3 reads CASSIQRETNEQFF. The CDR3 coding sequence is TGTGCCAGTAGTATCCAGCGGGAGACCAATGAGCAGTTCTTC.

CDR3 sequence: CASRQTGGSNQPQHF. DNA for the CDR3: TGTGCCAGCAGACAGACAGGGGGAAGCAATCAGCCCCAGCATTTT. The chain recombines TRBV28 with TRBJ1-5; 9 bases match TRBD1. The V gene's germline CDR1 is MDHEN and CDR2 SYDVKM. The CDR3 has 15 residues. After removal of 6 bases from V and 1 base from J, the junction contained 4 bases not matched to a gene.

CDR3 loop: CASSPGTSGHNEQFF. CDR3 coding DNA: TGTGCCAGCTCACCGGGAACTAGCGGCCACAATGAGCAGTTCTTC. V usage is TRBV18 and J usage is TRBJ2-1; 8 nucleotides line up with TRBD2. This CDR3 region has 15 residues. The germline V gene encodes CDR1 KGHSH and CDR2 LQKENI. J was trimmed by 5 bases and V by 3 bases; bases with no gene match: 6.

This rearrangement joins TRBV7-9 to TRBJ2-7; 10 positions match TRBD2. V lost 3 bases and J lost 3; bases outside the gene matches: 14. This CDR3 region has 18 residues. Germline CDR1 SEHNR, CDR2 FQNEAQ (reference sequence). CDR3 loop: CASSLGRRTSGAGYEQYF. DNA of the CDR3: TGTGCCAGCAGCTTGGGACGTAGGACTAGCGGAGCTGGCTACGAGCAGTACTTC.

This clone was picked up many times. The chain employs TRBV3-1 (or the pseudogene TRBV3-2) and TRBJ2-7; TRBD2 matches 10 bases. V lost 5 bases to trimming and J lost 0 bases; unmatched junction nucleotides: 7. This CDR3 is built from 16 residues. CDR1 LGHDT and CDR2 YNNKEL come from the germline V gene (reference sequence). CDR3 nucleotide sequence: TGTGCCAGCAGCGCTCTAGCGGGGGTCAGCTCCTACGAGCAGTACTTC. As protein: CASSALAGVSSYEQYF.

The rearrangement links TRBV5-1 to TRBJ1-2; D unclear. Trimming pared 0 bases from V and 8 bases from J, leaving 17 bases between. Germline assignment: CDR1 SGHRS and CDR2 YFSETQ. CDR3 length: 15 amino acids. CDR3 in amino acids: CASSLAPQGDSGYTF. The CDR3 DNA follows: TGCGCCAGCAGCTTGGCCCCTCAAGGTGATAGCGGCTACACCTTC.

V and J are TRBV2 and TRBJ1-3; weak D call: TRBD1 (6 bases). Trimming took off 6 bases at V and 2 bases at J, with 11 bases between the two ends. The CDR3 covers 14 residues. Germline V CDR1 and CDR2: SNHLY, FYNNEI. CDR3 sequence (DNA): TGTGCCAGCAGCGTTGGACAGACTGGAAACACCATATATTTT. Its protein is CASSVGQTGNTIYF.

The chain joins TRBV6-5 to TRBJ1-1; 10 bases are shared with TRBD1. This CDR3 contains 14 residues. V shed 4 bases and J 9 bases; nucleotides not matched to a gene: 8. CDR1 is MNHEY, CDR2 SVGAGI, per germline. The CDR3 sequence: CASSWGTGDGKAFF. CDR3 bases: TGTGCCAGCAGTTGGGGGACAGGGGATGGGAAAGCTTTCTTT.

V and J are TRBV11-2 and TRBJ2-3, with 12 bases lining up with TRBD1. Looked up from germline, CDR1 is SGHAT and CDR2 is FQNNGV. This CDR3 contains 16 residues. V shed 2 bases, J shed 7 bases, and the junction held 7 bases outside the gene matches. The CDR3 coding sequence is TGTGCCAGCAGCTTAACAGGGACAGGGGGCGGGTATACGCAGTATTTT. It specifies CASSLTGTGGGYTQYF.

V and J are TRBV5-6 and TRBJ2-7, with D unclear. The CDR3 covers 13 residues. CDR1 is SGHDT and CDR2 is YYEEEE in the germline V gene. V was cut by 2 bases and J by 5 bases, with 11 bases left in between. The CDR3 DNA reads TGTGCCAGCAGCTTTGGCAGGCTCAACGAGCAGTACTTC. It specifies CASSFGRLNEQYF.

The chain recombines TRBV9 with TRBJ2-5; TRBD1 agrees at 7 bases. The germline V gene has CDR1 SGDLS and CDR2 YYNGEE. J gave up 5 bases and V 4 bases, and 8 bases lay outside the gene matches. There are 14 residues in the CDR3. CDR3 DNA: TGTGCCAGCAGCTCCAAAACCAGGGGGGAGACCCAGTACTTC. It codes for CASSSKTRGETQYF.

The count of this clone is one. V usage is TRBV19 and J usage is TRBJ1-5, with 8 nucleotides matching TRBD1. The CDR3 is 13 residues long. Germline V gene data show CDR1 as LNHDA and CDR2 as SQIVND (reference sequence). V was pared by 4 bases and J by 9 bases, with 5 bases of the junction left unmatched. The CDR3 reads CASSTRTGTPQHF. As DNA, the CDR3 is TGTGCCAGTAGTACCCGGACAGGGACGCCCCAGCATTTT. Full variable domain (outside the CDR3, taken from reference TRBV19 and TRBJ1-5): DGGITQSPKYLFRKEGQNVTLSCEQNLNHDAMYWYRQDPGQGLRLIYYSQIVNDFQKGDIAEGYSVSREKKESFPLTVTSAQKNPTAFYLCASSTRTGTPQHFGDGTRLSIL.

CDR3 in DNA: TGCGCCAGCAGCTGGTCGGACAGGGAAAACGAGCAGTACTTC. Amino acid sequence: CASSWSDRENEQYF. The gene calls are TRBV5-1 and TRBJ2-7; 8 positions match TRBD1. The germline V gene encodes CDR1 SGHRS and CDR2 YFSETQ. CDR3 length: 14 residues. V lost 3 bases and J lost 5; bases outside the gene matches: 7.

The chain has TRBV27 and TRBJ1-4; TRBD1 might be the D (6 bases). This CDR3 comprises 13 residues. Between the trimmed V and J ends, which lost 2 bases and 8 bases, there was a span of 9 bases. Per the germline V gene, CDR1 is MNHEY and CDR2 is SMNVEV (reference sequence). The CDR3 DNA sequence: TGTGCCAGCAGTTTACAGGGACACGAAAAACTGTTTTTT. Amino acid sequence: CASSLQGHEKLFF. Looking up the rest from reference TRBV27 and TRBJ1-4 gives the full variable domain: EAQVTQNPRYLITVTGKKLTVTCSQNMNHEYMSWYRQDPGLGLRQIYYSMNVEVTDKGDVPEGYKVSRKEKRNFPLILESPSPNQTSLYFCASSLQGHEKLFFGSGTQLSVL.

The V call is TRBV19, the J call TRBJ1-5; 8 bases align to TRBD1. With 7 bases clipped from V and 5 bases from J, the junction kept 10 bases outside the gene matches. This CDR3 is 15 amino acids long. Germline lookup yields CDR1 LNHDA and CDR2 SQIVND (reference sequence). The CDR3 bases are TGTGCCAGTAATCCATCAGGACAGGGATATCAGCCCCAGCATTTT. As protein: CASNPSGQGYQPQHF.

V and J are TRBV6-6 and TRBJ1-4, with D perhaps matching TRBD1 (6 bases). The germline CDR1 and CDR2 sequences are MNHNY and SVGAGI (reference sequence). The CDR3 is 14 amino acids. V dropped 7 bases and J dropped 8 bases, with 17 bases sitting between them. The CDR3 sequence: CASTLQGTLEKLFF. The CDR3 region has the DNA TGTGCCAGCACCCTACAGGGAACGCTCGAAAAACTGTTTTTT.

This chain connects TRBV6-4 to TRBJ1-5, with D hard to call. With 4 bases removed from V and 1 base from J, the gap between germline ends came to 5 bases. The CDR3 runs 13 residues. Germline V gene data show CDR1 as MRHNA and CDR2 as SNTAGT. The CDR3, as DNA: TGTGCCAGCAGTGCCGAGAGCAATCAGCCCCAGCATTTT. It codes for CASSAESNQPQHF.

J is TRBJ1-5 and V is TRBV2; TRBD1 is a possible D gene (6 bases). CDR3 length: 13 residues. V lost 6 bases to trimming and J lost 6 bases, with 12 bases between them. Germline V lookup: CDR1 SNHLY, CDR2 FYNNEI. CDR3 sequence: CASREGGLQPQHF. CDR3 nucleotides: TGTGCCAGCAGAGAGGGGGGGCTTCAGCCCCAGCATTTT.

The chain carries TRBV10-3 and TRBJ2-5, with 7 bases that match TRBD2. This CDR3 contains 17 residues. Per the germline V gene, CDR1 is ENHRY and CDR2 is SYGVKD. V shed 0 bases, J shed 2 bases, and the junction held 9 bases outside the gene matches. The CDR3 reads CAISESSREVGQETQYF. CDR3 bases: TGTGCCATCAGTGAGTCCTCCCGGGAGGTTGGTCAAGAGACCCAGTACTTC.

The chain has TRBV29-1 and TRBJ1-2, with 9 bases lining up with TRBD1. The germline V gene has CDR1 SQVTM and CDR2 ANQGSEA. The CDR3 spans 13 residues. After removal of 4 bases from V and 7 bases from J, the junction contained 7 bases not matched to a gene. The CDR3 spells CSVGHTGGLGYTF. The CDR3 DNA follows: TGCAGCGTTGGACACACAGGGGGCCTTGGCTACACCTTC.

This clone was observed a few times. This chain joins TRBV18 and TRBJ1-2; 8 bases align to TRBD1. After removal of 3 bases from V and 6 bases from J, the junction contained 12 bases not matched to a gene. The CDR3 is 16 amino acids. CDR1 is KGHSH and CDR2 is LQKENI in the germline V gene. The CDR3 spells CASSPGTAGGANGYTF. CDR3 DNA: TGTGCCAGCTCACCGGGGACGGCAGGGGGCGCGAATGGCTACACCTTC.

The chain is built from TRBV29-1 and TRBJ1-3, with D possibly TRBD1 on 5 matching bases. Looked up from germline, CDR1 is SQVTM and CDR2 is ANQGSEA. This CDR3 spans 14 amino acids. Trimming pared 7 bases from V and 0 bases from J, leaving 13 bases between. In DNA form, the CDR3 reads TGCAGCGCACGGGACTCAAGCTCTGGAAACACCATATATTTT. It specifies CSARDSSSGNTIYF.